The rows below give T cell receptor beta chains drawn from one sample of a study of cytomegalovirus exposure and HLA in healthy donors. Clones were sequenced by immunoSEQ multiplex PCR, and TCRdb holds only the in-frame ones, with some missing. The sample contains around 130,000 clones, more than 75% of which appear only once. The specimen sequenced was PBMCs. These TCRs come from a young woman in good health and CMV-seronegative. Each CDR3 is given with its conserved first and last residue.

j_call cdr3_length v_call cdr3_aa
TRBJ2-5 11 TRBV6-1 CASSRRETQYF
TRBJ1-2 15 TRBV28 CASYLQRGGRYGYTF
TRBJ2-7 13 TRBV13 CASSPGQSYEQYF
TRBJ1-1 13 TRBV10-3 CAHRDRGRTEAFF
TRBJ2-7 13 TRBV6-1 CASRVTGDYEQYF
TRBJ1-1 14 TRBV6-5 CASRPGIVGQGAFF
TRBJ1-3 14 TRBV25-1 CASRGTASGNTIYF
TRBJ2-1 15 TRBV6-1 CASSELAGGYNEQFF
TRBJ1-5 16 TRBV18 CASSPAGTGGGQPQHF
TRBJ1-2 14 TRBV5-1 CASSPQSYDYGYTF
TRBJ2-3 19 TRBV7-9 CASSHSLAGGLGITDTQYF
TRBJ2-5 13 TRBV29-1 CSVGGTSVETQYF
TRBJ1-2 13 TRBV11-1 CASSLTRVDGYTF
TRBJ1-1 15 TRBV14 CASSQEGYGSTEAFF